This TCR beta chain comes out of a study of CD8 T cells in ankylosing spondylitis. With molecular barcodes, quantitative 5'-RACE was used to make the TCR beta libraries. TCRdb re-derived calls from the 5' RACE reads in MiXCR, one entry per CDR3 protein. Here the sample spans roughly 470,000 distinct CDR3 sequences, roughly 26% being singletons. Study findings and constraints: Previously reported in reactive arthritis synovial fluid and blood were some of the motif variants. It was reported that disease-linked clones were significantly enriched in matched ankylosing spondylitis synovial fluid. Disease-linked clones displayed a CD8+ phenotype and appeared relatively rarely in peripheral blood. One TCR beta motif, made up of 7 or 8 highly homologous variants, appeared characteristic of ankylosing spondylitis blood.

Concerning this clonotype itself: Its antigen is still unknown.

The source is a male donor with ankylosing spondylitis. The sequencing sample was made of blood, either unsorted or a sorted T cell fraction (not recorded which).

This chain's CDR3 is CASSSAVAMGEKLFF. For the CDR3, the DNA is TGTGCCAGCAGTTCGGCCGTCGCGATGGGTGAAAAACTGTTTTTT. The rearrangement links TRBV2 to TRBJ1-4; D not certain. The CDR3 is 15 amino acids. Germline V gene sequence: CDR1 SNHLY, CDR2 FYNNEI. Trimming left V 5 bases short and J 7 bases short, with 17 bases between.